These 10 T cell receptor beta chains were sequenced from one sample in a study of blood T cell repertoires in COVID-19. Repertoires were generated with immunoSEQ multiplex PCR, while TCRdb's copy carries only in-frame clones and drops some. Of 23,000 or so clones listed, roughly 90% are singletons. Material for sequencing was peripheral blood. These receptors came from a man in his 70s with active COVID-19.

This rearrangement joins TRBV5-6 to TRBJ2-4, with a tentative D call TRBD2 (6 bases). Germline V gene sequence: CDR1 SGHDT, CDR2 YYEEEE. The CDR3 runs 14 residues. V was pared by 1 base and J by 6 bases, with 11 bases between. The CDR3 is CASSLPGVPNIQYF. The CDR3, as DNA: TGTGCCAGCAGCTTGCCGGGAGTCCCAAACATTCAGTACTTC.

V is TRBV29-1 and J is TRBJ2-2; tentatively, D is TRBD2 (6 bases). The V end was cut by 2 bases, the J end by 4 bases, with 14 bases between. The CDR3 is 15 residues long. CDR1 is SQVTM, CDR2 ANQGSEA, per germline. In nucleotides, the CDR3 is TGCAGCGTTGAAATTGCTCCCGGGGGCACCGGGGAGCTGTTTTTT. As protein: CSVEIAPGGTGELFF.

This clone was seen a handful of times. The chain is built from TRBV19 and TRBJ1-5, with unresolved D. Trimming took 5 bases from V and 5 from J, leaving 10 bases between them. This CDR3 is built from 13 residues. Germline lookup yields CDR1 LNHDA and CDR2 SQIVND (reference sequence). The CDR3 reads CASSQEVDQPQHF. The DNA for the CDR3 is TGTGCCAGTAGTCAAGAGGTCGATCAGCCCCAGCATTTT.

The gene calls are TRBV5-6 and TRBJ2-7; 10 bases are a match to TRBD2. This CDR3 has 15 residues. Germline V gene sequence: CDR1 SGHDT, CDR2 YYEEEE. J was trimmed by 4 bases and V by 1 base; bases with no gene match: 5. CDR3 residues: CASSLQRGGVYEQYF. CDR3 DNA: TGTGCCAGCAGCTTGCAGCGGGGGGGCGTTTACGAGCAGTACTTC.

The chain carries TRBV10-2 and TRBJ1-1; TRBD1 matches 7 bases. V shed 6 bases and J 1 base; nucleotides not matched to a gene: 5. The germline gives CDR1 WSHSY, CDR2 SAAADI. CDR3 length: 14 amino acids. CDR3 loop: CASSLQGPNTEAFF. The CDR3 nucleotides are TGCGCCAGCAGCTTACAGGGGCCGAACACTGAAGCTTTCTTT.

The CDR3 spells CAWRGGQSLNEKLFF. The CDR3 DNA reads TGTGCCTGGAGGGGTGGACAGTCGCTTAATGAAAAACTGTTTTTT. This chain joins TRBV30 and TRBJ1-4; maybe TRBD1 (6 bases). Between the trimmed V and J ends, which lost 3 bases and 4 bases, there was a span of 15 bases. The CDR3 spans 15 residues. Per the germline V gene, CDR1 is GTSNPN and CDR2 is SVGIG (reference sequence).

CDR3 in amino acids: CASSLATRTFTDTQYF. The DNA of the CDR3 is TGTGCCAGCAGCTTAGCCACTAGAACATTCACAGATACGCAGTATTTT. This chain connects TRBV7-8 to TRBJ2-3, with D maybe TRBD2 (5 bases). Trimming took off 0 bases at V and 2 bases at J, with 12 bases between the two ends. The germline gives CDR1 SGHVS, CDR2 FQNEAQ. This CDR3 is built from 16 residues. Combining the CDR3 with reference TRBV7-8 and TRBJ2-3 gives the whole variable domain GAGVSQSPRYKVAKRGQDVALRCDPISGHVSLFWYQQALGQGPEFLTYFQNEAQLDKSGLPSDRFFAERPEGSVSTLKIQRTQQEDSAVYLCASSLATRTFTDTQYFGPGTRLTVL.

The J gene is TRBJ1-2, the V gene TRBV5-1; a possible D gene is TRBD1 (5 bases). Trimming left V 3 bases short and J 4 bases short, with 19 bases between. The germline gives CDR1 SGHRS, CDR2 YFSETQ. The CDR3 contains 16 residues. This CDR3 reads CASSSGQGGDRYGYTF. CDR3 DNA: TGCGCCAGCAGCTCCGGCCAGGGAGGTGATCGCTATGGCTACACCTTC.

The chain carries TRBV27 and TRBJ1-2; 9 bases map to TRBD1. CDR1 and CDR2 (germline): MNHEY, SMNVEV (reference sequence). The CDR3 totals 14 residues. V lost 5 bases to trimming and J lost 6 bases; unmatched junction nucleotides: 7. CDR3 region: CASSMRRTGDGYTF. The CDR3 bases are TGTGCCAGCAGTATGCGAAGGACAGGGGATGGCTACACCTTC.

This chain joins TRBV7-2 and TRBJ2-7, with 11 bases matching TRBD2. The J segment lost 5 bases and the V segment lost 3 bases, leaving 3 bases of the junction unmatched. There are 14 residues in the CDR3. CDR1 SGHTA and CDR2 FQGNSA come from the germline V gene. The DNA for the CDR3 is TGTGCCAGCAGCTTGTCTAGCGGGAGGAACGAGCAGTACTTC. Amino acids: CASSLSSGRNEQYF.